This T cell receptor beta chain was found in a study of T cells in Graves' hyperthyroidism and ophthalmopathy. Study-wide results and limits: Ophthalmopathy and stable hyperthyroidism were separated by a 13 V-J model. Blood also carried most thyroid clonotypes expanded above 0.001.

Stability of Graves' hyperthyroidism was defined as absent ophthalmopathy progression within 18 months. Patients showing uncontrolled infection, other autoimmune disease, pregnancy or lactation were ineligible. The source material, RNA transcripts, was used to amplify TCR beta CDR3 regions. The TCR CDR3 first-round RT-PCR relied on the HTBI primer set. Using its own MiXCR run on the multiplex PCR reads, TCRdb lists one record per CDR3 protein. Found here are a few hundred thousand distinct CDR3 sequences, roughly 13% of them singletons; the top ten hold roughly 9.2%. Details on this clonotype: What it recognizes is unknown.

This CDR3 is 15 amino acids long. Trimming cost V 5 bases and J 1 base; bases outside gene matches: 4. The germline CDR1 and CDR2 sequences are MDHEN and SYDVKM. The receptor's source is a woman aged 18 to 35 with Graves' hyperthyroidism. The chain has TRBV28 and TRBJ1-5; 8 bases are shared with TRBD1. The specimen was blood. The CDR3 DNA follows: TGTGCCAGCAGTGGGGGGACAGGCAGCAATCAGCCCCAGCATTTT. Its protein product is CASSGGTGSNQPQHF.